These T cell receptor beta chains were read from a single sample in a study of T cell responses to AZD1222 COVID-19 vaccine. Produced via immunoSEQ multiplex PCR; TCRdb's table is partial and in-frame only. This repertoire shows 90,000 to 120,000 clones, 70% to 90% found once; its top ten account for about 5%. The input for sequencing was peripheral blood, taken 28 days after the second AZD1222 dose. The origin of the receptors is an adult who received the AZD1222 COVID-19 vaccine. Each CDR3 is given with its conserved first and last residue. Fields, in order: V gene, clone size, J gene, D gene, CDR3 DNA, CDR3 protein. D genes are given only for firm matches. The size of a clone is reported for some rows only, either as once, few or many, or as a class for expanded clones.

>TRBV23-1|-|TRBJ1-5|-
TGCGCCAGCAGTCAATCGGGTAGGAGGCAGCCCCAGCATTTT
CASSQSGRRQPQHF
>TRBV6-5|-|TRBJ1-1|TRBD1
TGTGCCAGCAGCTTACAGGGGAAGAGTGAAGCTTTCTTT
CASSLQGKSEAFF
>TRBV3-1/TRBV3-2|-|TRBJ2-3|-
TGTGCCAGCAGCCAACAGGGTGGGCCCACAGATACGCAGTATTTT
CASSQQGGPTDTQYF
>TRBV3-1/TRBV3-2|-|TRBJ1-3|-
TGTGCCAGCAGCGAATATCAGGGAGCCGTCCACTCTGGAAACACCATATATTTT
CASSEYQGAVHSGNTIYF
>TRBV5-1|-|TRBJ1-2|TRBD1
TGCGCCAGCAGCTTCCAAGGACAGGGAGACTATGGCTACACCTTC
CASSFQGQGDYGYTF
>TRBV6-2/TRBV6-3|-|TRBJ2-2|TRBD2
TGTGCCAGCAGTTACGGTGGACTAGCTGGGGAGCTGTTTTTT
CASSYGGLAGELFF
>TRBV7-2|few|TRBJ1-2|-
TGTGCCAGCAGCGCAGGGGTGGGAGGCTACACCTTC
CASSAGVGGYTF
>TRBV24-1|-|TRBJ2-7|-
TGTGCCACCAGTGACGGCGGGACCGGCTACGAGCAGTACTTC
CATSDGGTGYEQYF
>TRBV11-1|-|TRBJ2-3|-
TGTGCCAGCAGCTTAGATGGCAGGGGCGGGACAGATACGCAGTATTTT
CASSLDGRGGTDTQYF
>TRBV28|-|TRBJ1-2|TRBD1
TGTGCCAGCACTTTGGGCCCTCGACCGGGACAGGGATCCTATGGCTACACCTTC
CASTLGPRPGQGSYGYTF
>TRBV19|-|TRBJ2-1|-
TGTGCCAGTAGAACCGGGGGAGAGCAGTTCTTC
CASRTGGEQFF
>TRBV5-6|-|TRBJ2-3|-
TGTGCCAGCAGCTTGGTGGGCACAGATACGCAGTATTTT
CASSLVGTDTQYF
>TRBV18|-|TRBJ1-1|-
TGTGCCAGCTCACCAGACAGGTCTGAAGCTTTCTTT
CASSPDRSEAFF
>TRBV5-1|-|TRBJ1-2|-
TGCGCCAGCAGCTTAGACGCGGGACAAAACTATGGCTACACCTTC
CASSLDAGQNYGYTF
>TRBV2|-|TRBJ2-7|TRBD1
TGTGCCAGCAGCTGGACAGGGCCCCGCTACGAGCAGTACTTC
CASSWTGPRYEQYF
>TRBV25-1|-|TRBJ1-3|-
TGTGCCAGCAGTAGGGCAGAAGGCACTGGAAACACCATATATTTT
CASSRAEGTGNTIYF
>TRBV9|-|TRBJ2-3|TRBD2
TGTGCCAGCAGCACCGGACTAGCGGTCACAGATACGCAGTATTTT
CASSTGLAVTDTQYF
>TRBV19|-|TRBJ2-7|-
TGTGCCAGTAGTATTCAGGGTGGGACACCGGGGTCCGAGCAGTACTTC
CASSIQGGTPGSEQYF
>TRBV7-9|-|TRBJ1-5|TRBD1
TGTGCCAGCAGCCAGGGGGCAGGTGAAGGCAATCAGCCCCAGCATTTT
CASSQGAGEGNQPQHF
>TRBV29-1|-|TRBJ2-1|-
TGCAGCGTTGAGCAGAGGGGCAATGAGCAGTTCTTC
CSVEQRGNEQFF
>TRBV5-8|-|TRBJ2-3|-
TGTGCCAGCAGCCCGGGGATGGCGGGTGGGAGGCCAGATACGCAGTATTTT
CASSPGMAGGRPDTQYF
>TRBV3-1/TRBV3-2|-|TRBJ1-2|-
TGTGCCAGCAGCCAAGACAGGCGGGTCTATGGCTACACCTTC
CASSQDRRVYGYTF
>TRBV19|once|TRBJ2-7|-
TGTGCCAGTAGCTTAACAGGGAATCGGTACGAGCAGTACTTC
CASSLTGNRYEQYF
>TRBV6-2/TRBV6-3|few|TRBJ1-3|-
TGTGCCAGCACCCCGGAGGGACAAGGGCCTGGAAACACCATATATTTT
CASTPEGQGPGNTIYF
>TRBV7-8|-|TRBJ1-5|-
TGTGCCAGCAGCTTAGAGGACAGCAGCAATCAGCCCCAGCATTTT
CASSLEDSSNQPQHF
>TRBV28|-|TRBJ1-2|-
TGTGCCAGCAGCCCAGACAGATTCTATGGCTACACCTTC
CASSPDRFYGYTF
>TRBV18|-|TRBJ2-7|TRBD1
TGTGCCAGCTCACCCCAGGGGGCCTACGAGCAGTACTTC
CASSPQGAYEQYF
>TRBV7-2|few|TRBJ2-7|TRBD1
TGTGCCAGCAGCTGGAGGGACAGGGGCGAGCAGTACTTC
CASSWRDRGEQYF
>TRBV5-1|-|TRBJ2-5|-
TGCGCCAGCAGCTTGGTGGGGGTACAAGAGACCCAGTACTTC
CASSLVGVQETQYF
>TRBV12-3/TRBV12-4|-|TRBJ2-2|-
TGTGCCAGCAGACCGCAGAACACCGGGGAGCTGTTTTTT
CASRPQNTGELFF
>TRBV5-6|-|TRBJ2-7|-
TGTGCCAGCACCAGAGGGTGGGGGGCTGACGAGCAGTACTTC
CASTRGWGADEQYF
>TRBV29-1|-|TRBJ2-7|-
TGCAGCGTTGAAGTAGTCTACGAGCAGTACTTC
CSVEVVYEQYF
>TRBV5-1|-|TRBJ2-3|-
TGCGCCAGCAGCGGGGGGCTAGACACTAGCACAGATACGCAGTATTTT
CASSGGLDTSTDTQYF
>TRBV24-1|-|TRBJ1-2|TRBD1
TGTGCCACCAGTGGTGTAACCGGGACAGGCTCCTCTAACTATGGCTACACCTTC
CATSGVTGTGSSNYGYTF
>TRBV19|-|TRBJ1-1|-
TGTGCCAGTAGTATGTTCGGTGGGCCGAACACTGAAGCTTTCTTT
CASSMFGGPNTEAFF
>TRBV9|once|TRBJ1-1|-
TGTGCCAGCCGCCCACAATCTTTTGAAGCTTTCTTT
CASRPQSFEAFF
>TRBV28|-|TRBJ1-3|-
TGTGCCAGCAGTTCGTCCGGAAGCTCTGGAAACACCATATATTTT
CASSSSGSSGNTIYF
>TRBV7-9|-|TRBJ1-1|TRBD1
TGTGCCAGCAGCCCGCGACAGGGTACCTTAATGAACACTGAAGCTTTCTTT
CASSPRQGTLMNTEAFF
>TRBV5-6|few|TRBJ1-2|-
TGTGCCAGCAGCCTGGCCCTGGCTATAAGTGGCTACACCTTC
CASSLALAISGYTF
>TRBV4-2|-|TRBJ1-1|TRBD1
TGTGCCAGCAGCCAAGGAGGGGGCCATGATAACACTGAAGCTTTCTTT
CASSQGGGHDNTEAFF
>TRBV19|-|TRBJ1-5|-
TGTGCCAGTAGGGGCCCTACCAATCAGCCCCAGCATTTT
CASRGPTNQPQHF
>TRBV19|-|TRBJ1-5|-
TGTGCCAGTAGTAGGGGTCCAGGGAATCAGCCCCAGCATTTT
CASSRGPGNQPQHF